The clone carrying this T cell receptor beta chain was picked up a small number of times. Reverse transcription of roughly 0.5 to 1 ug RNA used random hexamers. immunoSEQ multiplex PCR amplified TCR beta CDR3 across 54 Vbeta, 13 Jbeta. TCRdb re-derived calls from the immunoSEQ multiplex PCR reads in MiXCR, one entry per CDR3 protein. The profile shows about 140,000 distinct CDR3 sequences, approximately 95% of them singletons. Germline CDR1 and CDR2: GTSNPN and SVGIG (reference sequence). CDR3 length: 14 residues. The junction had 3 bases not matched to a gene; V was cut back by 2 bases and J by 4 bases. Sequencing of TCR beta was performed on blood CD8+ T cells and on blood CD4+ T cells. Controls matched for age and sex were healthy donors. TEMRA cells were FACS-enriched and CD8+ and CD4+ T cells negatively isolated. The data were obtained in a study of CD8 T cells in Susac syndrome.

Sequencing was carried out using CD8+ T cells from PBMCs. The receptor's source is a human donor in good health. The chain couples TRBV30 to TRBJ1-5, with TRBD1 matching 9 bases. In DNA form, the CDR3 reads TGTGCCTGGAGTCCCGGGACAGGGAATCAGCCCCAGCATTTT. Its protein is CAWSPGTGNQPQHF.